These 6 T cell receptor beta chains originate from one sample sequenced in a study of OX40 agonist ivuxolimab in advanced cancers. Assay: immunoSEQ multiplex PCR; the TCRdb copy retains only in-frame clones and omits some. Here the sample spans some 77,000 clones, 85% to 95% being singletons. The source material was CD4+ or CD8+ T cells sorted from blood, sampled in a trial of the OX40 agonist ivuxolimab. All receptors come from an adult with an advanced solid tumor such as melanoma, head and neck, liver or kidney cancer.

J is TRBJ2-3 and V is TRBV5-1, with TRBD1 matching 10 bases. The CDR3 has 16 residues. CDR1 and CDR2 (germline): SGHRS, YFSETQ. V gave up 4 bases and J gave up 4 bases; unmatched junction bases: 9. The CDR3 nucleotides are TGCGCCAGCAGCAAAGCCGGGACAGGGGTTCCAGATACGCAGTATTTT. Protein sequence: CASSKAGTGVPDTQYF.

This chain joins TRBV29-1 and TRBJ2-1; D is possibly TRBD2 (5 bases). The CDR3 spans 15 residues. Germline lookup yields CDR1 SQVTM and CDR2 ANQGSEA. Trimming took 0 bases from V and 9 from J, leaving 18 bases between them. The CDR3 region is CSVEDPGFARSEQFF. The DNA of the CDR3 is TGCAGCGTTGAAGATCCGGGGTTCGCGCGGAGTGAGCAGTTCTTC.

The chain carries TRBV2 and TRBJ2-2, with D unclear. V lost 7 bases, J lost 3 bases, and 6 bases lay in between. Germline V CDR1 and CDR2: SNHLY, FYNNEI. The CDR3 is 12 amino acids. As DNA, the CDR3 is TGTGCCAGCACCACAGACACCGGGGAGCTGTTTTTT. Its protein product is CASTTDTGELFF.

V is TRBV11-2 and J is TRBJ2-7; TRBD2 might be the D (6 bases). The CDR3 has 13 amino acids. Germline CDR1 SGHAT, CDR2 FQNNGV. Between the trimmed V and J ends, which lost 0 bases and 6 bases, there was a span of 9 bases. The CDR3 spells CASSLDRRGEQYF. For the CDR3, the DNA is TGTGCCAGCAGCTTAGATAGGAGGGGCGAGCAGTACTTC.

The gene calls are TRBV15 and TRBJ2-1; 9 bases agree with TRBD2. CDR3 length equals 18 residues. CDR1 LNHNV and CDR2 YYDKDF come from the germline V gene (reference sequence). The V and J ends lost 4 bases and 8 bases, in that order; junction bases with no gene match: 18. CDR3 sequence (DNA): TGTGCCACCAGCACGCAGGGAGTACGCGGGAGGGCCATGGATGAGCAGTTCTTC. It is translated as CATSTQGVRGRAMDEQFF.

This chain connects TRBV28 to TRBJ1-3, with D possibly TRBD1 on 6 matching bases. V shed 6 bases and J shed 0 bases, with 21 bases lying between them. Per germline, CDR1 MDHEN and CDR2 SYDVKM. This CDR3 is 18 amino acids long. The CDR3 is CASSLTRAGASSGNTIYF. The CDR3 bases are TGTGCCAGCAGCCTAACGAGGGCAGGGGCGAGCTCTGGAAACACCATATATTTT.